This TCR beta chain originates from a study of shared clonotypes between healthy human individuals (TCRdb year 2020). In terms of the full investigation: The cohort comprised a couple of women and three men aged 18 to 49 years. Per donor, three plates each were used for CD4 naive and CD4 memory, two for CD8 naive, and one for CD8 memory. To estimate repertoire size and how much clonotypes are shared between individuals, the study performed deep sequencing of blood TCR repertoires from a few healthy adults. Libraries were prepared and TCR repertoires were sequenced by different laboratories using diverse techniques, in order to increase sequencing depth and limit assay-specific biases. Leukapheresis yielded between about 0.94 and 8.9 billion PBMCs per donor.

CD8 naive samples were obtained by positive selection for CCR7 among CD45RO-negative cells, yielding a CD45RA+CCR7+ population from which TemRA cells were excluded. The donors were healthy, HIV-negative adults who had no recently reported acute infections or vaccinations. Every donor was a Caucasian adult residing in Nashville, Tennessee, USA. Blood was obtained by leukapheresis, after which PBMCs were separated by Ficoll-Histopaque density gradient centrifugation and cryopreserved in liquid nitrogen vapor phase. Analytical flow cytometry was used to check the purity and quantity of every magnetically sorted T cell population. Genomic DNA was isolated from each sorted fraction and quantified by UV absorbance on a Nanodrop 2000c. A distance of 20 bases separates the germline ends of V and J, which lose 5 bases and 0 bases respectively. Reading from cysteine to phenylalanine, the CDR3 counts 17 amino acids. Only the CDR3 DNA is retained, 51 bases long and in frame from the first base. The germline V gene yields SGHVS for CDR1 and FNYEAQ for CDR2.

TCR CDR3 regions were amplified from genomic DNA by multiplex PCR using the deep immunoSEQ assay. Genomic DNA extracted from each cell subset was distributed evenly over all wells of several immunoSEQ 96-well plates, and each plate served as one replicate. For sorted subsets, roughly 190 ng of genomic DNA, equivalent to roughly 33,000 T cell genomes, went into each replicate PCR. Purified libraries were measured with a Qubit 3.0 fluorometer, size-checked on a Bioanalyzer 2100, and measured again with the KAPA Library Quantification kit. Every immunoSEQ 96-well plate was sequenced on a separate single-read 150-cycle Illumina NextSeq 550 flow cell. As for the authors' bioinformatics: The immunoSEQ output contained only junctional sequences without quality scores, so filtering could not match that applied to full-length reads. Sequences were annotated with PyIR, a Python wrapper for IgBLAST v1.9, using IMGT germline references to assign V/J genes and CDR3. Reads with weak V/J assignments (E-value above 1e-6), missing CDR3, stop codons, out-of-frame junctions, or ambiguous translated residues were removed. V3J clonotypes were defined as sequences sharing an identical inferred V gene, J gene, and CDR3 amino acid sequence. To compute the percentage overlap between repertoires, the number of shared unique clonotypes was divided by the size of the smaller repertoire. Richness of each repertoire was evaluated using RTK rarefaction, the Chao1 estimator, and Recon v2.1 estimates of unobserved clonotypes. OLGA was used to compute generation probabilities for all TCRbeta clonotypes that the gDNA method yielded from a handful of donors. Imported from immuneACCESS, the table was reduced by TCRdb to in-frame sequences with V and J called. These copies leave out some clones; in studies compared against another copy, an unresolved V gene accounts for under half, and the cause of the remainder is not known. V and J calls and clone size are those listed in that table; D and trimming were worked out from the DNA. The sample yields about 2,100,000 clones; 85% to 95% were counted once. The biggest ten clones account for more than 1.5% of the sample.

A note on this clone: This receptor's antigen is unknown. Base qualities are missing; no much larger clone stands one base away.

Overall study outcomes, separate from this receptor: Higher generation probabilities were observed for clonotypes shared by all four sorted-subset donors than for non-shared clonotypes. Based on pairwise subsampling, the degree of clonotype sharing among donors was expected to be affected by sequencing depth. Across several donors, 5% to 6% of naive CD4, around 3.5% of naive CD8, about 2.3% of memory CD4, and 0.3% to 0.45% of memory CD8 clonotypes were shared. Larger estimated clonotype richness was generally found for naive subsets than for memory subsets. Incomplete sequencing was indicated by rarefaction of sorted-subset datasets, despite the large sequencing depth. The small number of donors limited the genetic and exposure-history diversity represented. Sampling was restricted to blood, and TCR repertoires in tissues likely differ from the TCR repertoires found in blood.

This TCR was sampled from a man younger than 35 in good health. Some clones in this sample may be carry-over from other donors' samples. This chain is built from TRBV7-6 and TRBJ2-7; the D segment is perhaps TRBD1 or TRBD2, each sharing 6 matched bases. The sample consisted of naive CD8+ T cells from PBMCs. The cell subset or site label for this specimen denotes: CD45RA+CCR7+. The CDR3 reads CASSPKGGRGRSYEQYF. The sequenced DNA is TGTGCCAGCAGCCCAAAGGGGGGCCGGGGGCGCTCCTACGAGCAGTACTTC. Reference TRBV7-6 and TRBJ2-7 genes cover what lies past the CDR3, so the full variable domain is GAGVSQSPRYKVTKRGQDVALRCDPISGHVSLYWYRQALGQGPEFLTYFNYEAQQDKSGLPNDRFSAERPEGSISTLTIQRTEQRDSAMYRCASSPKGGRGRSYEQYFGPGTRLTVT.